The T cell receptor beta chain described here comes from a study of T cell responses to AZD1222 COVID-19 vaccine. Libraries were prepared by immunoSEQ multiplex PCR; TCRdb keeps only in-frame clonotypes and omits some of them. The sample lists about 100,000 clones, approximately 90% occurring once. The CDR3 has 13 residues. Trimming removed 3 bases from V and 9 bases from J, with 17 bases in between. Germline V gives CDR1 GTSNPN, CDR2 SVGIG (reference sequence). This sequence joins TRBV30 and TRBJ1-1, with D possibly being TRBD1 (6 bases). This TCR derives from an adult who received the AZD1222 COVID-19 vaccine. The specimen was peripheral blood, collected 28 days after the second AZD1222 dose. The DNA for the CDR3 is TGTGCCTGGAGAGCCTTTAGGGGGGCTAAAGCTTTCTTT. Translated, it gives CAWRAFRGAKAFF.